The entry that follows covers one T cell receptor (beta chain) sequence. These data are taken from a study of blood T cells in healthy people across ages. Peripheral blood samples of about 10 milliliters were drawn from each donor. PCR was performed a second time for about 7 to 11 cycles using a sample-barcoded 5' primer and a J-beta primer mix. TCRdb re-derived calls from the 5' RACE reads in MiXCR, one entry per CDR3 protein. The sample has approximately 790,000 distinct CDR3 sequences, about 62% seen once. Material for sequencing was blood. The TCR sequence derives from a man aged 25-45 years in good health.

The CDR3 here is CASSTGTLSTGTEAFF. The CDR3 DNA is TGTGCCAGCTCAACCGGGACTCTTAGTACAGGCACTGAAGCTTTCTTT. V gene TRBV18 combines with J gene TRBJ1-1; possible D gene TRBD1, 5 bases. Trimming pared 5 bases from V and 4 bases from J, leaving 20 bases between. This CDR3 has 16 residues. Germline values: CDR1 KGHSH, CDR2 LQKENI.